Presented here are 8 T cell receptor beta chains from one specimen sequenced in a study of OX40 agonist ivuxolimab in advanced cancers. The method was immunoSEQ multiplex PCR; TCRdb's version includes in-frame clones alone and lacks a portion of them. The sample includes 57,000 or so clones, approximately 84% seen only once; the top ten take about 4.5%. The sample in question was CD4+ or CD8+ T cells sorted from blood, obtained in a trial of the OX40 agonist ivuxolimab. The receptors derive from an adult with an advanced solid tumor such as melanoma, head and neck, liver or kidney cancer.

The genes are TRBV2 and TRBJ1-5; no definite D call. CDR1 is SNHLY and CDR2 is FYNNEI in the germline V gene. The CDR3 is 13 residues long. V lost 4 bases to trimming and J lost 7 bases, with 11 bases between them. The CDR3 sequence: CASSGERGQPQHF. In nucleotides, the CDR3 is TGTGCCAGCAGTGGGGAGAGAGGGCAGCCCCAGCATTTT.

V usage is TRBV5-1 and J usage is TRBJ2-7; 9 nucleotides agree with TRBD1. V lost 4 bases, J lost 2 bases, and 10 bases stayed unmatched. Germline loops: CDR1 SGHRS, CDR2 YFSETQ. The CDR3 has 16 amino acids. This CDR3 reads CASSPTGGESTYEQYF. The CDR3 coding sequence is TGCGCCAGCAGCCCGACAGGGGGAGAATCTACCTACGAGCAGTACTTC.

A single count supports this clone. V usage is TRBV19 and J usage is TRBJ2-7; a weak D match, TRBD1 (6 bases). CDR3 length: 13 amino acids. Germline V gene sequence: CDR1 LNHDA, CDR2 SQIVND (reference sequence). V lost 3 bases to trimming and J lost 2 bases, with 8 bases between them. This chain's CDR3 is CASSITGTYEQYF. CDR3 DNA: TGTGCCAGTAGTATTACAGGGACCTACGAGCAGTACTTC.

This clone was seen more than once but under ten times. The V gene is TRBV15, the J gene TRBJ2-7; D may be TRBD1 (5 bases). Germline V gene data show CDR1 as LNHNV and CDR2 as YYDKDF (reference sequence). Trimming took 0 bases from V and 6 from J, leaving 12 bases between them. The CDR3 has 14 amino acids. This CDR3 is CATSRDRERREQYF. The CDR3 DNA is TGTGCCACCAGCAGAGACAGGGAACGGCGCGAGCAGTACTTC.

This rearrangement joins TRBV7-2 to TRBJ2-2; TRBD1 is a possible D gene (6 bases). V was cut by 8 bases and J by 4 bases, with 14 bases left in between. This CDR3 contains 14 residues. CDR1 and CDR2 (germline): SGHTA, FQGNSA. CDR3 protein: CASLKTGGTGELFF. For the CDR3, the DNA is TGTGCCAGCCTTAAGACAGGTGGCACCGGGGAGCTGTTTTTT.

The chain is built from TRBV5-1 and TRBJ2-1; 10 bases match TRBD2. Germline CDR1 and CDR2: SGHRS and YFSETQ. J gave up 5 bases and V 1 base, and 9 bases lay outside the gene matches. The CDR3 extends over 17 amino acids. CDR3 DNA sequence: TGCGCCAGCAGCTTGTCAGGGGAACTAGCGGGACACAATGAGCAGTTCTTC. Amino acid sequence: CASSLSGELAGHNEQFF. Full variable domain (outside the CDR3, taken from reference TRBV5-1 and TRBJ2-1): KAGVTQTPRYLIKTRGQQVTLSCSPISGHRSVSWYQQTPGQGLQFLFEYFSETQRNKGNFPGRFSGRQFSNSRSEMNVSTLELGDSALYLCASSLSGELAGHNEQFFGPGTRLTVL.

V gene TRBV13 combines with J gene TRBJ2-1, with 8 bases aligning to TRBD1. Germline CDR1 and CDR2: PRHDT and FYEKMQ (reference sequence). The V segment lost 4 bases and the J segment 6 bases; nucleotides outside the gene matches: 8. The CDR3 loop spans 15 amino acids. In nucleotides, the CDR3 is TGTGCCAGCAGCTCCGGGACAGGCCTTCCCAATGAGCAGTTCTTC. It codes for CASSSGTGLPNEQFF.

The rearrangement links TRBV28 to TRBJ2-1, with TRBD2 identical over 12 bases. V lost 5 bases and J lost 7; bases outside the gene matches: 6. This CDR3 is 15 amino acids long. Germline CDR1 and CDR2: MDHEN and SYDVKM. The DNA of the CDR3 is TGTGCCAGCAGTCCCGGACTAGCGGGATTGAATGAGCAGTTCTTC. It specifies CASSPGLAGLNEQFF.